These 15 T cell receptor beta chains share one sample of origin, sequenced in a study of identical twins. TCRdb re-analysed the 5' RACE reads in MiXCR, keeping a single row per CDR3 protein. Here the sample spans 400,000 or so distinct CDR3 sequences, approximately 9.1% being singletons. Sequencing was performed on naive T cells sorted from blood. The receptors originated from a woman aged 50 to 60 in good health.

This clonotype was observed many times. The chain is built from TRBV12-3 or TRBV12-4 and TRBJ2-5; a weak D match, TRBD1 (6 bases). V was cut by 4 bases and J by 2 bases, with 14 bases left in between. The CDR3 is 15 amino acids. CDR3 loop: CASSSARTEQETQYF. CDR3 sequence (DNA): TGTGCCAGCAGTTCAGCCCGGACAGAGCAAGAGACCCAGTACTTC.

The chain links TRBV5-1 to TRBJ2-1; 7 bases fit TRBD2. J lost 7 bases, V lost 4 bases, and 11 bases had no gene match. The CDR3 consists of 15 residues. CDR1 SGHRS and CDR2 YFSETQ come from the germline V gene. The CDR3 sequence is CASSPRLAETNEQFF. CDR3 coding DNA: TGCGCCAGCAGCCCGAGGCTAGCGGAGACGAATGAGCAGTTCTTC.

This clonotype was recorded at least ten times. The chain employs TRBV12-3 or TRBV12-4 and TRBJ1-5; D gene uncertain. V lost 1 base and J 2 bases, leaving 15 bases between the germline ends. This CDR3 has 17 amino acids. The CDR3 protein is CASSLGHLSRGNQPQHF. The CDR3 coding sequence is TGTGCCAGCAGTTTAGGACACCTTAGTAGGGGCAATCAGCCCCAGCATTTT.

This clonotype was counted ten times or more. The chain has TRBV20-1 and TRBJ1-1; the D is unclear. Trimming stripped 0 bases from V and 1 base from J, with 9 bases between. Per the germline V gene, CDR1 is DFQATT and CDR2 is SNEGSKA (reference sequence). This CDR3 is built from 14 residues. In nucleotides, the CDR3 is TGCAGTGCTAGAGACCCGACTGGGAACACTGAAGCTTTCTTT. Translated, it gives CSARDPTGNTEAFF.

Many counts were recorded for this clonotype. J is TRBJ2-5 and V is TRBV9, with 8 bases that match TRBD1. Losses at the gene ends were 1 base for V and 3 bases for J; bases not matched to a gene: 2. The CDR3 contains 14 residues. The germline gives CDR1 SGDLS, CDR2 YYNGEE. The CDR3 loop is CASSVSTGEETQYF. The DNA of the CDR3 is TGTGCCAGCAGCGTATCGACAGGGGAAGAGACCCAGTACTTC.

This clonotype was detected only a few times. The chain combines TRBV7-9 with TRBJ2-1, with 14 bases matching TRBD2. J lost 4 bases, V lost 5 bases, and 13 bases had no gene match. This CDR3 is 19 amino acids long. Germline lookup yields CDR1 SEHNR and CDR2 FQNEAQ (reference sequence). CDR3 residues: CASSHPGTSGSGAYNEQFF. The CDR3 coding sequence is TGTGCCAGCAGCCACCCGGGGACTAGCGGGAGTGGGGCGTACAATGAGCAGTTCTTC.

Many counts were recorded for this clonotype. This sequence joins TRBV20-1 and TRBJ2-1, with 11 positions matching TRBD2. Germline V CDR1 and CDR2: DFQATT, SNEGSKA (reference sequence). V shed 6 bases and J 4 bases; nucleotides not matched to a gene: 5. The CDR3 has 14 amino acids. The CDR3 bases are TGCAGTGCCAAGGGACTAGCGGATTACAATGAGCAGTTCTTC. This translates into CSAKGLADYNEQFF.

The chain employs TRBV20-1 and TRBJ1-5; D unclear. The V end lost 0 bases, the J end lost 3 bases, and 12 bases lay between the germline ends. The CDR3 is 15 amino acids. The germline CDR1 and CDR2 sequences are DFQATT and SNEGSKA (reference sequence). CDR3 DNA: TGCAGTGCTAGAGATGGGCGAGGGTCCAATCAGCCCCAGCATTTT. Protein sequence: CSARDGRGSNQPQHF.

The chain links TRBV7-3 to TRBJ2-2; D possibly corresponds to TRBD2 (6 bases). CDR1 and CDR2 (germline): SGHTA, FQGTGA. This CDR3 spans 14 amino acids. The V end was cut by 6 bases, the J end by 4 bases, with 12 bases between. The CDR3 region is CASRYSGSTGELFF. The CDR3 DNA follows: TGTGCCAGCAGATATAGCGGAAGCACCGGGGAGCTGTTTTTT.

The chain is built from TRBV5-1 and TRBJ2-7, with D possibly TRBD1 on 6 matching bases. This CDR3 spans 14 amino acids. V dropped 4 bases and J dropped 4 bases, with 15 bases sitting between them. The germline gives CDR1 SGHRS, CDR2 YFSETQ. The CDR3 here is CASSRGQILYEQYF. The CDR3 DNA follows: TGCGCCAGCAGCCGGGGACAAATCCTATACGAGCAGTACTTC.

This clonotype was found a few times. V usage is TRBV3-1 and J usage is TRBJ2-4; D remains ambiguous. Germline CDR1 and CDR2: LGHDT and YNNKEL (reference sequence). Trimming removed 0 bases at V and 9 bases at J, with 12 bases between. The CDR3 consists of 14 residues. In DNA, the CDR3 is TGTGCCAGCAGCCAAGATTTAGTTTCGTTCATTCAGTACTTC. Protein: CASSQDLVSFIQYF.

This clonotype showed up just a few times. J is TRBJ1-3 and V is TRBV7-9; D is perhaps TRBD1 (5 bases). This CDR3 has 15 amino acids. Per the germline V gene, CDR1 is SEHNR and CDR2 is FQNEAQ (reference sequence). The V gene lost 5 bases and the J gene lost 3 bases, with 14 bases spanning the gap. The CDR3 reads CASSPWGGSGNTIYF. The CDR3 DNA reads TGTGCCAGCAGCCCATGGGGCGGTAGTGGAAACACCATATATTTT.

The rearrangement joins TRBV20-1 to TRBJ2-2, with TRBD2 matching over 9 bases. Germline V gives CDR1 DFQATT, CDR2 SNEGSKA (reference sequence). With 0 bases clipped from V and 2 bases from J, the junction kept 4 bases outside the gene matches. The CDR3 runs 16 residues. This CDR3 is CSARDASGTNTGELFF. CDR3 DNA: TGCAGTGCTAGAGACGCTAGCGGGACCAACACCGGGGAGCTGTTTTTT.

This clonotype was seen only a few times. The J gene is TRBJ2-1, the V gene TRBV20-1; D perhaps matches TRBD1 (5 bases). Germline V gives CDR1 DFQATT, CDR2 SNEGSKA (reference sequence). The length of the CDR3 is 14 residues. V lost 3 bases and J lost 5, with 14 bases in between. The chain's CDR3 is CSARRTRTDNEQFF. DNA for the CDR3: TGCAGTGCTAGGAGGACAAGGACGGACAATGAGCAGTTCTTC.

The V and J genes are TRBV6-1 and TRBJ2-1; possibly TRBD1 for D (6 bases). The CDR3 consists of 15 residues. Trimming left V 6 bases short and J 3 bases short, with 15 bases between. Germline-derived CDR1 and CDR2 are MNHNS and SASEGT. The CDR3 DNA follows: TGTGCCAGCAGCGCGGACAGACCCTTCTACAATGAGCAGTTCTTC. Translating gives CASSADRPFYNEQFF.